This T cell receptor beta chain was retrieved from a study of neurological immune-mediated disorders (dated by TCRdb to the late 2010s). With respect to the entire study: The study compared peripheral blood TCR-beta repertoires of HTLV-I-associated myelopathy (HAM/TSP) patients, multiple sclerosis patients and healthy controls using UMI-based sequencing. Longitudinal samples, technical triplicates and paired sorted CD4+ and CD8+ T-cell subsets, alongside PBMC samples, were included among the approximately 98 TCR-beta libraries. Of the approximately 66 subjects in the cohort, around 14 were HAM/TSP patients, around 34 were multiple sclerosis patients, and about 20 were healthy controls. Longitudinal HAM/TSP and healthy donors had 3 time-points each (roughly 3-40 month intervals).

cDNA was synthesized by template-switch 5'RACE using a primer with a 10-nucleotide random unique molecular identifier that tagged each TCR transcript. Each sequencing run produced over 160 million TCR-beta sequences covering 15-18 subjects. The RNeasy kit was used for extraction of total RNA. Using the KAPA Real-time Library Amplification kit, TCR-beta VDJ regions were amplified with primers for the TCR constant region and the 5'RACE anchor. Sample indexes and Illumina adaptors were added in a first PCR, and a second PCR then increased library yield. The roughly 650 bp TCR product was size-selected on a 2% E-gel SizeSelection system after Ampure bead purification. Library quality was checked on a Bioanalyzer, concentration was measured with Qubit, and libraries were quantified with the Kapa Library Quantification kit before pooling. An Illumina HiSeq 2500 sequenced the libraries paired-end 2 x 150 bp. To increase sequence diversity, roughly 24-32% phiX was spiked into each library pool. The source study handled its data this way. The UMI-based MiGEC pipeline processed quality-filtered reads and removed over 75% of raw TCR sequences during error correction. VDJ genes were aligned to IMGT germline references, and clonotypes were defined by unique CDR3 amino acid sequence plus V-J genes. Clonal expansion, Shannon diversity, and CDR3 relatedness (CalcPairwiseDistances, ClusterSamples) were evaluated with VDJtools, and phylogenetic trees were built with CLCbio workbench. Expanded clones were defined as having at least 8 unique UMIs, based on coefficient-of-variation modelling across technical triplicates. TCRdb redid the processing of the public reads, applying fastp at Q25 and MiXCR, and retained in-frame beta chains. Every entry covers one CDR3 protein and lists the most common genes and DNA from its rows. V and J calls and clone size were set by TCRdb, not the authors. This sample is represented by roughly 49,000 distinct CDR3 sequences; approximately 11% of them were singletons. The biggest ten clones account for around 9% of the sample.

This specimen's time point label, per the study, means: longitudinal time-point 3. For unsorted PBMC libraries, 2 million PBMCs were used after storage in RNAlater at -80 degrees C until RNA extraction. Peripheral blood was subjected to Ficoll-Hypaque density gradient centrifugation to isolate PBMCs, which were then cryopreserved in liquid nitrogen. In this sample, this clonotype turned up many times. The specificity of this receptor is unknown. No per-base quality is available; no much larger clone lies one base away. The full study reports these points: TCR clonal expansion was highest in HAM/TSP patients and lowest in MS patients, with MS patients falling below even healthy controls. Expanded clones from different subjects shared no identical CDR3 amino acid sequences, which suggests that TCR-beta repertoires were private in all groups.

After removal of 3 bases from V and 5 bases from J, the junction retains 12 bases not matched to a gene. The CDR3 runs 16 residues from the cysteine to the phenylalanine. This entry keeps only the CDR3 DNA: 48 bases, framed from base 1. The germline V gene encodes CDR1 DFQATT and CDR2 SNEGSKA (reference sequence). The rearranged chain carries TRBV20-1 and TRBJ2-1; TRBD1 lines up with 8 middle nucleotides. The clonotype was recovered from a male donor with HTLV-1-associated myelopathy (HAM/TSP). Sample: PBMCs. The DNA sequence is TGCAGTGCTAGGGATTTCGACAGGGGCGACAACAATGAGCAGTTCTTC. Translated, it reads CSARDFDRGDNNEQFF.